One and the same sample provided the 19 T cell receptor beta chains below, sequenced in a study of metastatic and nonmetastatic thyroid tumors. All patients reached thyroid surgery having received no treatment beforehand. TCRdb re-processed the PCR reads through MiXCR. Of about 85,000 clones in the sample, around 9.1% are singletons; the top ten hold 8.8%. What was sequenced was blood. The receptor set was obtained from a female donor with papillary thyroid cancer or a benign thyroid nodule (not recorded which). Some clones in this sample may be carry-over from other donors' samples.

This clone was seen at least ten times. V is TRBV5-1 and J is TRBJ2-1, with a weak D call TRBD2 (7 bases). V was shortened by 4 bases and J by 3 bases, with 14 bases between the two germline ends. Germline assignment: CDR1 SGHRS and CDR2 YFSETQ. The CDR3 contains 15 residues. The CDR3 DNA reads TGCGCCAGCAGCCCTGTGGGGGGGCTCTACAATGAGCAGTTCTTC. Amino acid sequence: CASSPVGGLYNEQFF.

This clone occurred a few times. The rearrangement uses TRBV7-7 and TRBJ2-5; 9 bases agree with TRBD2. The germline V gene has CDR1 SSHAT and CDR2 FNYEAQ (reference sequence). V shed 1 base and J 5 bases; nucleotides not matched to a gene: 2. The CDR3 length is 14 residues. The CDR3 is CASSLGLAGETQYF. The CDR3 DNA sequence: TGTGCCAGCAGCTTAGGGCTAGCGGGGGAGACCCAGTACTTC.

This clone has a count of ten or more. This chain links TRBV20-1 with TRBJ2-5; 7 bases are shared with TRBD2. The V gene's germline CDR1 is DFQATT and CDR2 SNEGSKA (reference sequence). The V and J ends lost 0 bases and 2 bases, in that order; junction bases with no gene match: 6. CDR3 length: 15 amino acids. CDR3 residues: CSARDPVGGQETQYF. In DNA, the CDR3 is TGCAGTGCTAGAGATCCGGTCGGGGGGCAAGAGACCCAGTACTTC.

This clone has at least ten counts. The chain uses TRBV6-1 and TRBJ2-7; D is undetermined. V gave up 5 bases and J gave up 0 bases, with 14 bases separating them. Germline loops: CDR1 MNHNS, CDR2 SASEGT. This CDR3 spans 15 amino acids. As DNA, the CDR3 is TGTGCCAGCAGTCACCAGGCGGATCGCTCCTACGAGCAGTACTTC. Its protein product is CASSHQADRSYEQYF.

This clone was detected many times. V and J are TRBV5-5 and TRBJ2-7; 7 positions match TRBD2. Germline CDR1 SGHKS, CDR2 YYEKEE (reference sequence). The V and J ends lost 3 bases and 6 bases, in that order; junction bases with no gene match: 0. The CDR3 spans 11 residues. The CDR3 region has the DNA TGTGCCAGCAGCTGGGGGGGCGAGCAGTACTTC. Encoded protein: CASSWGGEQYF.

This clone showed up many times. The chain recombines TRBV6-4 with TRBJ2-3; the D gene is possibly TRBD2 (7 bases). The V gene's germline CDR1 is MRHNA and CDR2 SNTAGT. The V and J ends lost 2 bases and 1 base respectively, with 13 bases between them. The CDR3 contains 16 residues. The DNA for the CDR3 is TGTGCCAGCAGTGACATCGGGGGGCAGGGCACAGATACGCAGTATTTT. This encodes CASSDIGGQGTDTQYF.

This clone was detected ten times or more. This chain connects TRBV20-1 to TRBJ1-5; D remains unclear. Germline-derived CDR1 and CDR2 are DFQATT and SNEGSKA (reference sequence). V dropped 0 bases and J dropped 4 bases, with 13 bases sitting between them. This CDR3 is 15 amino acids long. Here the CDR3 reads CSARETRTVNQPQHF. For the CDR3, the DNA is TGCAGTGCTAGAGAAACGAGGACGGTTAATCAGCCCCAGCATTTT.

This clone came up a few times. The chain links TRBV6-1 to TRBJ2-4; the match to TRBD2 covers 7 bases. Germline CDR1 and CDR2: MNHNS and SASEGT. The CDR3 consists of 17 residues. V was clipped by 2 bases and J by 9 bases; unmatched bases: 16. CDR3 in DNA: TGTGCCAGCAGTGAAAAGGGCGGTTGGGGACCGGGGGGCATTCAGTACTTC. As protein: CASSEKGGWGPGGIQYF.

This clone was seen at least ten times. The chain joins TRBV2 to TRBJ2-2, with D perhaps matching TRBD2 (6 bases). Deletions cut 6 bases from V and 1 base from J, with 9 bases between. The CDR3 totals 14 residues. The germline CDR1 and CDR2 sequences are SNHLY and FYNNEI. The DNA of the CDR3 is TGTGCCAGCAGGGGAGGCGAGAACACCGGGGAGCTGTTTTTT. This translates into CASRGGENTGELFF.

This clone was seen repeatedly, ten times or more. V usage is TRBV12-5 and J usage is TRBJ2-7; perhaps TRBD2 as D (5 bases). V was trimmed by 0 bases and J by 1 base, leaving 19 bases between them. The CDR3 runs to 18 residues. The germline CDR1 and CDR2 sequences are LGHNT and FRNRAP. CDR3: CASGLVLGSSSPSYEQYF. The CDR3 coding sequence is TGTGCTAGTGGTTTGGTACTAGGTAGCAGCTCCCCTTCCTACGAGCAGTACTTC.

This clone has ten or more counts. The rearrangement uses TRBV18 and TRBJ1-2; D is unclear. The V end lost 3 bases, the J end lost 0 bases, and 5 bases lay between the germline ends. CDR3 length: 13 residues. The germline CDR1 and CDR2 sequences are KGHSH and LQKENI. The CDR3 reads CASSPGANYGYTF. CDR3 sequence (DNA): TGTGCCAGCTCACCGGGAGCTAACTATGGCTACACCTTC.

This clone was detected many times. This chain connects TRBV6-1 to TRBJ2-2, with 7 bases lining up with TRBD1. Trimming cost V 4 bases and J 3 bases; bases outside gene matches: 2. The CDR3 is made up of 14 amino acids. Germline V gives CDR1 MNHNS, CDR2 SASEGT. The CDR3 region has the DNA TGTGCCAGCAGTGTCGGGACAGACACCGGGGAGCTGTTTTTT. Protein: CASSVGTDTGELFF.

This clone was detected ten times or more. The CDR3 is CASSLWGDRLNEKLFF. The CDR3 DNA is TGTGCCAGCAGTTTATGGGGGGACAGGTTAAATGAAAAACTGTTTTTT. J is TRBJ1-4 and V is TRBV27; TRBD1 aligns across 8 bases. The V gene's germline CDR1 is MNHEY and CDR2 SMNVEV (reference sequence). The junction had 6 bases not matched to a gene; V was cut back by 1 base and J by 5 bases. The CDR3 is 16 residues long.

In this sample, this clone turned up a few times. The chain recombines TRBV12-3 or TRBV12-4 with TRBJ1-2; a weak D match, TRBD1 (5 bases). The V end lost 5 bases, the J end lost 3 bases, and 13 bases lay between the germline ends. The CDR3 has 14 amino acids. CDR3 DNA: TGTGCCAGCAGTCCGGGGGGGAGGGACTATGGCTACACCTTC. Amino acids: CASSPGGRDYGYTF.

This clone was observed many times. The chain joins TRBV7-6 to TRBJ2-5; no firm D call. The CDR3 extends over 13 amino acids. Germline CDR1 is SGHVS and CDR2 is FNYEAQ. Trimming took off 1 base at V and 1 base at J, with 4 bases between the two ends. For the CDR3, the DNA is TGTGCCAGCAGCTTAGGTCGCCAAGAGACCCAGTACTTC. The encoded protein is CASSLGRQETQYF.

This clone has at least ten counts. This chain links TRBV11-2 with TRBJ2-3; D is undetermined. This CDR3 comprises 15 residues. V shed 1 base and J shed 0 bases, with 8 bases lying between them. Germline CDR1 reads SGHAT; CDR2 reads FQNNGV. The CDR3 sequence: CASSLVPASTDTQYF. In DNA form, the CDR3 reads TGTGCCAGCAGCTTAGTACCAGCTAGCACAGATACGCAGTATTTT.

This clone was counted ten times or more. This chain connects TRBV6-4 to TRBJ2-3, with 8 bases identical to TRBD2. Germline CDR1 and CDR2: MRHNA and SNTAGT. The CDR3 contains 15 residues. Trimming cost V 3 bases and J 2 bases; bases outside gene matches: 4. The CDR3 spells CASSEGRGDTDTQYF. Written as DNA, the CDR3 is TGTGCCAGCAGTGAGGGGCGGGGGGACACAGATACGCAGTATTTT.

In its sample, this clone was seen many times. This chain links TRBV3-1 with TRBJ2-3; D tentatively fits TRBD1 or TRBD2 (6 bases each). The germline V and J ends were trimmed by 3 bases and 11 bases, with 33 bases remaining between them. The CDR3 loop spans 19 amino acids. Germline values: CDR1 LGHDT, CDR2 YNNKEL (reference sequence). The CDR3 loop is CASSQDSSAGLGSFPRQYF. The CDR3 nucleotides are TGTGCCAGCAGCCAGGACAGCTCGGCGGGATTAGGATCCTTCCCGAGGCAGTATTTT.

This clone has more than one count but fewer than ten. This sequence joins TRBV6-6 and TRBJ2-6; possible D gene TRBD1, 5 bases. The V end was cut by 0 bases, the J end by 5 bases, with 14 bases between. Germline V lookup: CDR1 MNHNY, CDR2 SVGAGI (reference sequence). This CDR3 is built from 17 residues. The CDR3 spells CASSYSFGGAWANVLTF. CDR3 in DNA: TGTGCCAGCAGTTACTCTTTCGGTGGGGCTTGGGCCAACGTCCTGACTTTC.